The 30 T cell receptor beta chains reported below all come from one sample, sequenced in a study of CD8 T cells in ankylosing spondylitis. TCRdb itself ran the 5' RACE reads through MiXCR, one entry per CDR3 protein. The top ten hold 1.1% of the sample, which has just under 350,000 distinct CDR3 sequences, around 15% seen once. Input material: blood, either unsorted or a sorted T cell fraction (not recorded which). These receptors originate from a male donor with ankylosing spondylitis or in good health (not recorded which).

The V and J genes are TRBV6-5 and TRBJ1-6; the match to TRBD1 covers 7 bases. Germline CDR1 and CDR2: MNHEY and SVGAGI. The CDR3 contains 15 residues. Trimming cost V 2 bases and J 7 bases; bases outside gene matches: 5. CDR3 nucleotides: TGTGCCAGCAGTTACGAAGGGGGCGTGAATTCACCCCTCCACTTT. This translates into CASSYEGGVNSPLHF.

This clonotype was observed a few times. V usage is TRBV3-1 and J usage is TRBJ1-1, with D uncertain. The V end lost 0 bases, the J end lost 1 base, and 6 bases lay between the germline ends. The V gene's germline CDR1 is LGHDT and CDR2 YNNKEL (reference sequence). The CDR3 length is 14 residues. CDR3 coding DNA: TGTGCCAGCAGCCAAGATGGCGGGAACACTGAAGCTTTCTTT. Its translation: CASSQDGGNTEAFF.

The chain carries TRBV7-9 and TRBJ2-7; TRBD1 agrees at 9 bases. CDR1 and CDR2 from the germline V gene are SEHNR and FQNEAQ (reference sequence). After removal of 5 bases from V and 6 bases from J, the junction contained 8 bases not matched to a gene. The length of the CDR3 is 14 residues. CDR3 nucleotide sequence: TGTGCCAGCAGCCCCGGACAGGGGAGTGCCGAGCAGTACTTC. Amino acids: CASSPGQGSAEQYF.

This chain uses TRBV7-9 with TRBJ1-1, with D uncertain. This CDR3 spans 13 amino acids. Trimming stripped 11 bases from V and 4 bases from J, with 17 bases between. Germline CDR1 SEHNR, CDR2 FQNEAQ (reference sequence). The CDR3 reads CAGGWGWGTEAFF. The CDR3 DNA reads TGTGCCGGTGGTTGGGGTTGGGGCACTGAAGCTTTCTTT.

This clonotype was detected only a few times. The chain uses TRBV7-6 and TRBJ2-5; no firm D call. Trimming took off 8 bases at V and 5 bases at J, with 15 bases between the two ends. CDR1 and CDR2 (germline): SGHVS, FNYEAQ. The CDR3 is 13 amino acids. The CDR3 region is CASGQWDRETQYF. CDR3 DNA sequence: TGTGCCAGCGGTCAGTGGGATAGGGAGACCCAGTACTTC.

This clonotype was seen more than once but under ten times. The chain couples TRBV7-2 to TRBJ2-3; 9 nucleotides match TRBD2. Germline V gives CDR1 SGHTA, CDR2 FQGNSA. J lost 2 bases, V lost 0 bases, and 12 bases had no gene match. There are 19 residues in the CDR3. The CDR3 region is CASSLARGAGGTNTDTQYF. DNA for the CDR3: TGTGCCAGCAGCTTAGCCCGCGGCGCGGGGGGGACCAACACAGATACGCAGTATTTT.

In this sample, this clonotype turned up a few times. V is TRBV20-1 and J is TRBJ2-4; 12 bases map to TRBD1. CDR1 is DFQATT, CDR2 SNEGSKA, per germline (reference sequence). This CDR3 has 16 amino acids. After removal of 5 bases from V and 2 bases from J, the junction contained 7 bases not matched to a gene. CDR3 protein: CSARQGQGATKNIQYF. The CDR3 DNA reads TGCAGTGCTCGGCAGGGACAGGGGGCAACCAAAAACATTCAGTACTTC.

This clonotype was recorded at least ten times. An end of the junction differs from the germline gene, which may be a read error. J is TRBJ2-5 and V is TRBV5-1, with 8 nucleotides matching TRBD2. Germline V gene sequence: CDR1 SGHRS, CDR2 YFSETQ. CDR3 size: 14 residues. CDR3: CASSLGLAGETQYF. Here the CDR3 DNA reads TGTGCCAGCAGCTTAGGGCTAGCGGGAGAGACCCAGTACTTC. The variable domain in full, with the rest retrieved from reference TRBV5-1 and TRBJ2-5, is KAGVTQTPRYLIKTRGQQVTLSCSPISGHRSVSWYQQTPGQGLQFLFEYFSETQRNKGNFPGRFSGRQFSNSRSEMNVSTLELGDSALYLCASSLGLAGETQYFGPGTRLLVL.

The J gene is TRBJ2-1, the V gene TRBV2, with D possibly being TRBD1 or TRBD2 (6 bases each). Germline CDR1 reads SNHLY; CDR2 reads FYNNEI. V dropped 3 bases and J dropped 1 base, with 13 bases sitting between them. There are 16 residues in the CDR3. The CDR3 nucleotides read TGTGCCAGCAGTGATCCGGGGGCTAGGTCCTACAATGAGCAGTTCTTC. Translated: CASSDPGARSYNEQFF.

The V and J genes are TRBV20-1 and TRBJ2-5; TRBD2 agrees at 8 bases. V lost 5 bases, J lost 5 bases, and 19 bases stayed unmatched. The CDR3 has 17 residues. Germline values: CDR1 DFQATT, CDR2 SNEGSKA (reference sequence). CDR3 protein: CSALASGGSYGGETQYF. In DNA form, the CDR3 reads TGCAGTGCTCTGGCCAGCGGGGGTTCCTATGGCGGGGAGACCCAGTACTTC.

This clonotype was detected a few times. The rearrangement uses TRBV5-6 and TRBJ1-2; TRBD1 matches 10 bases. V lost 4 bases, J lost 8 bases, and 11 bases stayed unmatched. The CDR3 covers 15 residues. Germline values: CDR1 SGHDT, CDR2 YYEEEE. The CDR3 DNA follows: TGTGCCAGCAGCCTCCGACAGGGGGCCAGTATCGGCTACACCTTC. This sequence encodes CASSLRQGASIGYTF.

J is TRBJ2-7 and V is TRBV7-2, with 9 bases that match TRBD2. This CDR3 contains 14 residues. Trimming at V came to 1 base and at J to 7 bases, leaving 5 bases not matched to a gene. Germline lookup yields CDR1 SGHTA and CDR2 FQGNSA. This chain's CDR3 is CASSLGGLAVEQYF. CDR3 nucleotide sequence: TGTGCCAGCAGCTTAGGGGGACTAGCAGTAGAGCAGTACTTC.

The V and J genes are TRBV12-3 or TRBV12-4 and TRBJ2-1, with 8 nucleotides matching TRBD1. This CDR3 spans 15 amino acids. V shed 5 bases, J shed 5 bases, and the junction held 8 bases outside the gene matches. CDR3 sequence reads: CASSGGGTGDNEQFF. CDR3 nucleotide sequence: TGTGCCAGCAGTGGAGGGGGGACAGGCGACAATGAGCAGTTCTTC.

The chain links TRBV27 to TRBJ1-3, with a weak D call TRBD1 (6 bases). Trimming removed 3 bases at V and 2 bases at J, with 8 bases between. Germline V gene data show CDR1 as MNHEY and CDR2 as SMNVEV (reference sequence). The CDR3 contains 14 residues. CDR3 DNA sequence: TGTGCCAGCAGTTTGAACAGGGCTGGAAACACCATATATTTT. Residues: CASSLNRAGNTIYF.

The chain has TRBV25-1 and TRBJ2-1; tentatively, D is TRBD1 or TRBD2 (6 bases each). V lost 4 bases to trimming and J lost 4 bases, with 17 bases between them. The CDR3 length is 16 residues. The germline gives CDR1 MGHDK, CDR2 SYGVNS. In nucleotides, the CDR3 is TGTGCCAGCAGTGCCTCAACAGGGAGGATTTACAATGAGCAGTTCTTC. Residues: CASSASTGRIYNEQFF.

This clonotype has a count of ten or more. The gene calls are TRBV20-1 and TRBJ1-2, with 11 bases fitting TRBD1. This CDR3 spans 14 amino acids. After removal of 5 bases from V and 8 bases from J, the junction contained 10 bases not matched to a gene. CDR1 and CDR2 from the germline V gene are DFQATT and SNEGSKA (reference sequence). CDR3 protein: CSALAGQGAFGYTF. For the CDR3, the DNA is TGCAGTGCTCTCGCCGGACAGGGGGCGTTCGGCTACACCTTC.

This rearrangement joins TRBV10-3 to TRBJ2-7; the match to TRBD2 covers 9 bases. Trimming removed 2 bases from V and 6 bases from J; junction bases left unmatched: 17. Germline CDR1 reads ENHRY; CDR2 reads SYGVKD. The CDR3 is 18 residues long. CDR3 in DNA: TGTGCCATCAGTGAGGCCCCCCCCTATGGCGGGAGGGGGAGCGAGCAGTACTTC. Its protein product is CAISEAPPYGGRGSEQYF.

V and J are TRBV14 and TRBJ1-2; D is perhaps TRBD1 (5 bases). The CDR3 is 15 residues long. The ends were cut back, 1 base at V and 4 bases at J, with 13 bases in the middle. Germline V gene sequence: CDR1 SGHDN, CDR2 FVKESK. The chain's CDR3 is CASSQVDGGGYGYTF. Written as DNA, the CDR3 is TGTGCCAGCAGCCAAGTGGATGGGGGTGGCTATGGCTACACCTTC.

The chain carries TRBV19 and TRBJ2-7; D may be TRBD1 (6 bases). From germline, CDR1 is LNHDA and CDR2 SQIVND (reference sequence). The CDR3 totals 13 residues. The V end was cut by 7 bases, the J end by 3 bases, with 13 bases between. CDR3: CASKRTEGYEQYF. The DNA for the CDR3 is TGTGCCAGTAAAAGGACAGAAGGCTACGAGCAGTACTTC.

This clonotype has a handful of counts. The V gene is TRBV4-2, the J gene TRBJ2-5, with D perhaps TRBD2 (5 bases). Germline CDR1 and CDR2: LGHNA and YNFKEQ. The V end lost 0 bases, the J end lost 4 bases, and 12 bases lay between the germline ends. The CDR3 covers 15 residues. As DNA, the CDR3 is TGTGCCAGCAGCCAAGACCGGGATCCCGTAGAGACCCAGTACTTC. This encodes CASSQDRDPVETQYF.

The J gene is TRBJ2-3, the V gene TRBV20-1; 12 bases agree with TRBD2. From germline, CDR1 is DFQATT and CDR2 SNEGSKA (reference sequence). Trimming at V came to 5 bases and at J to 0 bases, leaving 6 bases not matched to a gene. The CDR3 is made up of 16 amino acids. CDR3 DNA sequence: TGCAGTGCTGTGCGTCTAGCGGGGGGGAGCACAGATACGCAGTATTTT. Residues: CSAVRLAGGSTDTQYF.

The chain carries TRBV5-1 and TRBJ2-2; D is unclear. Trimming stripped 3 bases from V and 6 bases from J, with 12 bases between. The germline V gene has CDR1 SGHRS and CDR2 YFSETQ. This CDR3 is 14 amino acids long. DNA for the CDR3: TGCGCCAGCAGCTCAACACCTCAAGCCGGGGAGCTGTTTTTT. This gives the protein CASSSTPQAGELFF.

The chain recombines TRBV10-3 with TRBJ2-3; tentative D call: TRBD2 (6 bases). The CDR3 loop spans 14 amino acids. Trimming cost V 4 bases and J 10 bases, with 18 bases left between them. From germline, CDR1 is ENHRY and CDR2 SYGVKD. The CDR3 sequence is CAISVEEGRSPQYF. As DNA, the CDR3 is TGTGCCATCAGTGTGGAAGAGGGGAGGAGTCCGCAGTATTTT.

With regard to this clonotype: An end of the junction differs from the germline gene, which may be a read error. This chain uses TRBV12-3 or TRBV12-4 with TRBJ2-3; TRBD2 matches at 7 bases. This CDR3 is built from 16 residues. The CDR3 loop is CASSLGASGLTDKQYF. The CDR3 DNA reads TGTGCCAGCAGTTTAGGGGCTAGCGGACTCACAGATAAGCAGTATTTT.

The rearrangement joins TRBV12-3 or TRBV12-4 to TRBJ1-1, with TRBD1 as a possible D gene (5 bases). This CDR3 is 12 amino acids long. V lost 3 bases and J 5 bases, leaving 7 bases between the germline ends. This chain's CDR3 is CASSFWGTEAFF. CDR3 bases: TGTGCCAGCAGTTTCTGGGGGACTGAAGCTTTCTTT.

This chain connects TRBV28 to TRBJ2-5; 10 nucleotides agree with TRBD2. V lost 5 bases and J lost 2; bases outside the gene matches: 5. The CDR3 loop spans 15 amino acids. The germline V gene encodes CDR1 MDHEN and CDR2 SYDVKM. CDR3 nucleotide sequence: TGTGCCAGCAGTCGGCCAGCGGGAGGGCAAGAGACCCAGTACTTC. Its translation: CASSRPAGGQETQYF.

The J gene is TRBJ2-5, the V gene TRBV12-5; no clear D gene. The germline CDR1 and CDR2 sequences are LGHNT and FRNRAP. The germline V and J ends were trimmed by 3 bases and 5 bases, with 13 bases remaining between them. This CDR3 has 14 residues. The CDR3 nucleotides are TGTGCTAGTGGTTTAAACCTTGGTGGGGAGACCCAGTACTTC. This sequence encodes CASGLNLGGETQYF. The whole variable domain, remainder taken from reference TRBV12-5 and TRBJ2-5, is DARVTQTPRHKVTEMGQEVTMRCQPILGHNTVFWYRQTMMQGLELLAYFRNRAPLDDSGMPKDRFSAEMPDATLATLKIQPSEPRDSAVYFCASGLNLGGETQYFGPGTRLLVL.

The rearrangement links TRBV30 to TRBJ2-3, with 8 bases matching TRBD1. The V gene end was trimmed by 1 base and the J gene end by 7 bases; junction bases not matched to a gene: 7. CDR1 and CDR2 (germline): GTSNPN, SVGIG (reference sequence). CDR3 size: 14 residues. CDR3 region: CAWSGTGLSYTQYF. The CDR3 DNA reads as TGTGCCTGGAGTGGGACAGGGCTCTCTTATACGCAGTATTTT.

V is TRBV6-5 and J is TRBJ2-2, with no clear D. With 2 bases removed from V and 6 bases from J, the gap between germline ends came to 10 bases. CDR1 and CDR2 (germline): MNHEY, SVGAGI. CDR3 size: 14 residues. CDR3 sequence: CASSYPGLAGELFF. CDR3 bases: TGTGCCAGCAGTTACCCCGGGCTGGCCGGGGAGCTGTTTTTT.

The chain links TRBV4-2 to TRBJ1-1; 9 nucleotides line up with TRBD1. Unmatched junction bases numbered 22, after V lost 7 bases and J lost 10 bases. This CDR3 is 17 amino acids long. From germline, CDR1 is LGHNA and CDR2 YNFKEQ. The CDR3 protein is CASTAGGTGTLSRGAFF. CDR3 DNA: TGTGCCAGCACCGCCGGGGGGACAGGGACTTTATCGAGAGGAGCTTTCTTT.